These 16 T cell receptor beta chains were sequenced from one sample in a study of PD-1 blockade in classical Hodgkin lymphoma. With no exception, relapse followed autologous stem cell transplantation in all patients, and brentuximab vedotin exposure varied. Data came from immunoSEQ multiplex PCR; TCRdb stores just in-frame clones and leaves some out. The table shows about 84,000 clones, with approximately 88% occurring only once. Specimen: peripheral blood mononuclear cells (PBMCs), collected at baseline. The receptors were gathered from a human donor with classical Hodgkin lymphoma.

CDR3: CASSPRTSRTPQETQYF. The CDR3 DNA reads as TGTGCCAGCAGCCCACGGACTAGCAGAACCCCCCAAGAGACCCAGTACTTC. The V gene is TRBV5-5, the J gene TRBJ2-5; 8 nucleotides match TRBD2. There are 17 residues in the CDR3. Germline values: CDR1 SGHKS, CDR2 YYEKEE (reference sequence). With 4 bases clipped from V and 1 base from J, the junction kept 12 bases outside the gene matches.

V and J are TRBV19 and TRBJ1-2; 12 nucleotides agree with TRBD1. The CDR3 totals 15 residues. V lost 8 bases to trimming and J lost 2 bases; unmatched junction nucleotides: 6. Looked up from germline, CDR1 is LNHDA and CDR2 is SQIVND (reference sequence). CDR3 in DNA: TGTGCCAGTTACCGGGACAGGGGGCCAAACTATGGCTACACCTTC. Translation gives CASYRDRGPNYGYTF.

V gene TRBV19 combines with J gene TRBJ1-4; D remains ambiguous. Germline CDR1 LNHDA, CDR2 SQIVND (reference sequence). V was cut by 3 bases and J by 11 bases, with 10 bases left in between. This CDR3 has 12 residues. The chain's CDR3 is CASSIGRRKLFF. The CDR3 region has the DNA TGTGCCAGTAGTATTGGGCGTAGGAAACTGTTTTTT.

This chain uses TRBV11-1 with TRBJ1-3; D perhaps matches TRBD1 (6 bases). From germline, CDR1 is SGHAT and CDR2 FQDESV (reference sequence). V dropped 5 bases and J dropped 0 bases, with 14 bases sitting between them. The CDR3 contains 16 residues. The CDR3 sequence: CASSHGTTSSGNTIYF. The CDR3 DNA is TGTGCCAGCAGCCACGGGACAACCTCCTCTGGAAACACCATATATTTT. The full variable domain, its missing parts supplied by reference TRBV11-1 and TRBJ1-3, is EAEVAQSPRYKITEKSQAVAFWCDPISGHATLYWYRQILGQGPELLVQFQDESVVDDSQLPKDRFSAERLKGVDSTLKIQPAELGDSAMYLCASSHGTTSSGNTIYFGEGSWLTVV.

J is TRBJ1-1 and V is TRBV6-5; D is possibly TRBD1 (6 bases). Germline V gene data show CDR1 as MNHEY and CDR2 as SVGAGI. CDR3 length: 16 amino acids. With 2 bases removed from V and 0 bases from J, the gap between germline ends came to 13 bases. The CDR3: CASSYTGTSMNTEAFF. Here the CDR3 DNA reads TGTGCCAGCAGTTACACAGGGACAAGCATGAACACTGAAGCTTTCTTT.

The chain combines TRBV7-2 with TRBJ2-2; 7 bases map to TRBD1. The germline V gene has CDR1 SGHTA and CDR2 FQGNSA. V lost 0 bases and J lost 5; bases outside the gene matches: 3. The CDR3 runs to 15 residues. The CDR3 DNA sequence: TGTGCCAGCAGCTTAGCGCTACAGGGGACCGGGGAGCTGTTTTTT. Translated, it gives CASSLALQGTGELFF.

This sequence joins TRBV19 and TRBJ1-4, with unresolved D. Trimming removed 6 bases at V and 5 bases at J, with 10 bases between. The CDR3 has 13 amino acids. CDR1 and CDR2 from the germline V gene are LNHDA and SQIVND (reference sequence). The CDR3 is CASSGLINEKLFF. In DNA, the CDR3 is TGTGCCAGTAGCGGACTGATCAATGAAAAACTGTTTTTT.

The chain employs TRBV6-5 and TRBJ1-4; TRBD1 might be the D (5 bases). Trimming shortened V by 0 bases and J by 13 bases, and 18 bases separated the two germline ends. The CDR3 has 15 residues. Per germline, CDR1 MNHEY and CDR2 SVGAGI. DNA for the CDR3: TGTGCCAGCAGTTACTCTAGCAGGGCCCCCGGCCGACTGTTTTTT. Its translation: CASSYSSRAPGRLFF.

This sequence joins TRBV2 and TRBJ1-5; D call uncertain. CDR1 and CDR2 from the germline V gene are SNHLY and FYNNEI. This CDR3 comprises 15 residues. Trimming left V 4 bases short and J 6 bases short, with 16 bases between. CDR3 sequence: CASSGFSMMGQPQHF. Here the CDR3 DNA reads TGTGCCAGCAGTGGATTTTCAATGATGGGTCAGCCCCAGCATTTT.

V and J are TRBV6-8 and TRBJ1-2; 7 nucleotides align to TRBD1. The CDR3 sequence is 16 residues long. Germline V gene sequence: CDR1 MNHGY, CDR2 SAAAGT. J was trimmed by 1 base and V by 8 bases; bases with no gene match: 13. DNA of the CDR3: TGTGCCAGCTCCCCAGGGGGGGGGAACTTTAACTATGGCTACACCTTC. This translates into CASSPGGGNFNYGYTF.

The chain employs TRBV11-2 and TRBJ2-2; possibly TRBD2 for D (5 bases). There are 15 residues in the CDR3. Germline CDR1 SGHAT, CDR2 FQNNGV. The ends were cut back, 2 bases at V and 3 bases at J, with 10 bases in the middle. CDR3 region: CASSLWRTDTGELFF. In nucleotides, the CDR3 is TGTGCCAGCAGCTTATGGCGGACTGACACCGGGGAGCTGTTTTTT. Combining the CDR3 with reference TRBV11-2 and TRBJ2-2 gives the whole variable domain EAGVAQSPRYKIIEKRQSVAFWCNPISGHATLYWYQQILGQGPKLLIQFQNNGVVDDSQLPKDRFSAERLKGVDSTLKIQPAKLEDSAVYLCASSLWRTDTGELFFGEGSRLTVL.

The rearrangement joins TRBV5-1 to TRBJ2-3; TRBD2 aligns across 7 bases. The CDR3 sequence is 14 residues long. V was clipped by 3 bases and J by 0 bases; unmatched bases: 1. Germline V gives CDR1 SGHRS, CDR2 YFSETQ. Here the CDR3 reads CASSSGGSTDTQYF. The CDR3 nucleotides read TGCGCCAGCAGCTCGGGGGGTAGCACAGATACGCAGTATTTT.

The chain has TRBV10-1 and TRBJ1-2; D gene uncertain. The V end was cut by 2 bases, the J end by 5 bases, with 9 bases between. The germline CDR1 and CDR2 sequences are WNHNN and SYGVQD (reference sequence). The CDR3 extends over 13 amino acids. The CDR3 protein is CASSEGRPYGYTF. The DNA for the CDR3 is TGCGCCAGCAGTGAGGGGCGCCCGTATGGCTACACCTTC.

The CDR3 region is CASSTGTRGYEQYF. The CDR3 region has the DNA TGTGCCAGCAGTACAGGGACCAGGGGCTACGAGCAGTACTTC. The gene calls are TRBV9 and TRBJ2-7, with D perhaps matching TRBD1 (6 bases). The germline CDR1 and CDR2 sequences are SGDLS and YYNGEE. V was shortened by 5 bases and J by 3 bases, with 15 bases between the two germline ends. This CDR3 comprises 14 residues.

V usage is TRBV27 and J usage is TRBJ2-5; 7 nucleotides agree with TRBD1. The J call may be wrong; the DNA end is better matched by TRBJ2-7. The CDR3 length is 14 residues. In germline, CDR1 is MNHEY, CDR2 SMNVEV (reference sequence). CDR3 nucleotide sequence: TGTGCCAGCAGTCCACCGGGACAGAAATACGAGCAGTACTTC. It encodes CASSPPGQKYEQYF.

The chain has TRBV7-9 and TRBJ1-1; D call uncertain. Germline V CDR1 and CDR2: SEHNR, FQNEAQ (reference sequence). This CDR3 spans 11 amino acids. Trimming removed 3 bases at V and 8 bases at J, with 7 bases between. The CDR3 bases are TGTGCCAGCAGCTTCACAGAAGAAGCTTTCTTT. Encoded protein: CASSFTEEAFF.